This T cell receptor beta chain was profiled in a study of shared clonotypes between healthy human individuals. Nashville, Tennessee was home to all donors, each a Caucasian adult. CD4+ cells underwent separation, giving CD45RA+ naive and CD45RA-negative memory subsets. The germline CDR1 and CDR2 sequences are SGHNT and YENEEA. CDR3 length: 14 amino acids. V lost 5 bases to trimming and J lost 4 bases; unmatched junction nucleotides: 5. Study conclusions and caveats: Against clonotypes common to all four donors, non-shared ones had lower generation probabilities.

In the study's own analysis: Junction-only immunoSEQ data arrived without quality scores, meaning filtering differed. Libraries were prepared by immunoSEQ multiplex PCR; TCRdb keeps only in-frame clonotypes and omits some of them. V and J calls and clone size come straight from that table; D and trimming were deduced from the DNA. The sample includes roughly 2.6 million clones, around 90% seen only once; the top ten take 0.11% to 0.15%. A remark on this clone: Its antigen is as yet unknown.

Input material: naive CD4+ T cells sorted from blood. Subset described: CD45RA+ positively selected. V gene TRBV11-3 combines with J gene TRBJ2-7; 10 bases map to TRBD1. The receptor was derived from a man in his late teens or twenties in good health. The CDR3 nucleotides are TGTGCCAGCAGCCACCGGGACAGGGGTTACGAGCAGTACTTC. Protein: CASSHRDRGYEQYF.